The 5 T cell receptor beta chains below were found in one sample sequenced in a study of blood T cell repertoires in COVID-19. Profiling relied on immunoSEQ multiplex PCR, and the TCRdb table lists in-frame clones only, not all of them. The sample gives about 140,000 clones, around 86% of which show up once; around 5.4% is in the top ten. The sequenced sample was peripheral blood. These receptors were collected from a human donor in a cohort sampled during active COVID-19.

In this sample, this clone turned up once. V usage is TRBV7-3 and J usage is TRBJ1-1; weak D call: TRBD1 (5 bases). The CDR3 totals 14 residues. Germline values: CDR1 SGHTA, CDR2 FQGTGA. V was clipped by 5 bases and J by 1 base, with 11 bases between them. The CDR3, as DNA: TGTGCCAGCAGCACGAGGGGAGGGAACACTGAAGCTTTCTTT. Translation: CASSTRGGNTEAFF.

The chain uses TRBV27 and TRBJ2-1, with 10 nucleotides matching TRBD2. V lost 5 bases to trimming and J lost 8 bases; unmatched junction nucleotides: 9. CDR3 size: 15 residues. Per germline, CDR1 MNHEY and CDR2 SMNVEV (reference sequence). The CDR3 spells CASSDLAGEGDEQFF. CDR3 DNA sequence: TGTGCCAGCAGTGACCTAGCGGGAGAAGGCGATGAGCAGTTCTTC.

This chain joins TRBV9 and TRBJ1-2; D not resolved. V lost 3 bases and J lost 3, with 12 bases in between. Per germline, CDR1 SGDLS and CDR2 YYNGEE. CDR3 length: 14 residues. CDR3 residues: CASSGDGRDYGYTF. The CDR3 DNA is TGTGCCAGCAGCGGCGACGGTCGGGACTATGGCTACACCTTC.

The chain is built from TRBV7-2 and TRBJ2-1, with TRBD2 matching 8 bases. The ends lost 1 base at V and 6 bases at J; junction bases unmatched: 14. Per germline, CDR1 SGHTA and CDR2 FQGNSA. The CDR3 extends over 18 amino acids. The CDR3 DNA is TGTGCCAGCAGCTTAGTCCCCCTTACTAGCGGAGGCCGCAATGAGCAGTTCTTC. This gives the protein CASSLVPLTSGGRNEQFF.

This sequence joins TRBV30 and TRBJ1-3; TRBD1 agrees at 7 bases. There are 14 residues in the CDR3. J lost 2 bases, V lost 3 bases, and 4 bases had no gene match. Germline lookup yields CDR1 GTSNPN and CDR2 SVGIG (reference sequence). The CDR3 protein is CAWSYTGAGNTIYF. DNA of the CDR3: TGTGCCTGGAGCTATACAGGGGCTGGAAACACCATATATTTT.